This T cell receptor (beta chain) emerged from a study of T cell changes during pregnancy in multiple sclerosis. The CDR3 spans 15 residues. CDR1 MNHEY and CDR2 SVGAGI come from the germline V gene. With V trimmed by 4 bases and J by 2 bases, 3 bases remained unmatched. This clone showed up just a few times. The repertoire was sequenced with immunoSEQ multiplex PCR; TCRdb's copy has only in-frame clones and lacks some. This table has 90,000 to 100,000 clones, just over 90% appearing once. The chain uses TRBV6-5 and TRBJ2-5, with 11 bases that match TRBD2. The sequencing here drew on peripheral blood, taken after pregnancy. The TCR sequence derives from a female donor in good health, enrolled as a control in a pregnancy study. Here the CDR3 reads CASSSRLAGQETQYF. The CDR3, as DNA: TGTGCCAGCAGTTCTCGACTAGCGGGACAAGAGACCCAGTACTTC.